The entry below describes one T cell receptor beta chain. The data belong to a study of blood T cell repertoires in COVID-19. The wider study: Researchers got acute and convalescent COVID-19 samples from the United States, Italy and Spain. Sources were T cells, B-cell-depleted T cells, or PBMCs; the material itself was cDNA or gDNA.

Under the authors' procedure: Amplifying reference gene primers gave estimates of nucleated cell counts. Here immunoSEQ multiplex PCR was the method, and the copy in TCRdb shows in-frame clones only, minus some. Clone size and the V and J calls come from that table; the DNA yielded D and trimming. The table includes about 150,000 clones, about 89% detected once. The V gene end was trimmed by 4 bases and the J gene end by 3 bases; junction bases not matched to a gene: 5. The CDR3 sequence is 15 residues long. Germline values: CDR1 SGHTA, CDR2 FQGNSA. Sequenced sample: peripheral blood. This TCR came from a man aged 55-75 years with acute or convalescent COVID-19. The chain employs TRBV7-2 and TRBJ1-5, with 8 bases fitting TRBD1. The CDR3 coding sequence is TGTGCCAGCAGCTCTCCCAGGGGGCTCAATCAGCCCCAGCATTTT. It codes for CASSSPRGLNQPQHF.